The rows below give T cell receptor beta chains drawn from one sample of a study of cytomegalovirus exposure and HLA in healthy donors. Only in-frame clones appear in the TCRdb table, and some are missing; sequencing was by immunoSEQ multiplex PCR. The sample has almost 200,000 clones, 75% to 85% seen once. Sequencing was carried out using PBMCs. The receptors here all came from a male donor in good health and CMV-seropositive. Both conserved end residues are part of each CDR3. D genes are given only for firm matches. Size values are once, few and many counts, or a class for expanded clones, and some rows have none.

CASSSGTSGEQYF,TGTGCCAGTTCTAGCGGGACCAGTGGGGAGCAGTACTTC,TRBJ2-7,TRBV7-2,TRBD2,13,NA
CASSGGLAGASTDTQYF,TGTGCCAGCAGCGGGGGACTAGCGGGGGCTAGCACAGATACGCAGTATTTT,TRBJ2-3,TRBV9,TRBD2,17,NA
CASTNRGPKNIQYF,TGTGCCAGCACTAACAGGGGGCCCAAAAACATTCAGTACTTC,TRBJ2-4,TRBV21-1,NA,14,NA
CASSLGAGRNEKLFF,TGTGCCAGCAGCTTGGGGGCAGGGAGGAATGAAAAACTGTTTTTT,TRBJ1-4,TRBV5-4,NA,15,NA
CASSLGQPGNTIYF,TGTGCCAGCAGCCTGGGCCAGCCAGGAAACACCATATATTTT,TRBJ1-3,TRBV9,NA,14,NA
CASSPRPGDNEQYF,TGTGCCAGCTCACCTCGTCCAGGGGATAACGAGCAGTACTTC,TRBJ2-7,TRBV18,NA,14,NA
CASSLGPGQSYEQYF,TGTGCCAGCAGCTTAGGGCCGGGACAGAGTTACGAGCAGTACTTC,TRBJ2-7,TRBV7-2,TRBD1,15,NA
CASSVGWGVDYEQYF,TGTGCCAGCAGCGTAGGTTGGGGAGTCGACTACGAGCAGTACTTC,TRBJ2-7,TRBV9,NA,15,NA
CASSLAVSTDTQYF,TGTGCCAGCAGTTTAGCAGTGAGCACAGATACGCAGTATTTT,TRBJ2-3,TRBV28,NA,14,NA
CASSTPGGAGGSLYEQYF,TGTGCCAGCAGTACTCCCGGAGGGGCAGGGGGGAGTCTCTACGAGCAGTACTTC,TRBJ2-7,TRBV11-1,NA,18,few
CAISGRSRGPTHTEAFF,TGTGCCATCAGTGGCCGCTCCAGGGGCCCCACCCACACTGAAGCTTTCTTT,TRBJ1-1,TRBV10-3,NA,17,NA
CSARAGEKLFF,TGCAGTGCGAGGGCCGGGGAAAAACTGTTTTTT,TRBJ1-4,TRBV20-1,NA,11,NA
CASSWRHQETQYF,TGTGCCAGCAGTTGGAGGCACCAAGAGACCCAGTACTTC,TRBJ2-5,TRBV27,NA,13,NA
CASSASFSGNTIYF,TGTGCCAGCAGCGCCTCCTTCTCTGGAAACACCATATATTTT,TRBJ1-3,TRBV9,NA,14,NA
CASSVFAGGHNEQFF,TGTGCCAGCAGCGTCTTTGCGGGGGGGCACAATGAGCAGTTCTTC,TRBJ2-1,TRBV9,TRBD2,15,NA
CASSEGAGFTDTQYF,TGTGCCAGCAGTGAAGGGGCAGGTTTCACAGATACGCAGTATTTT,TRBJ2-3,TRBV6-1,NA,15,once
CASSPWFPESGETQYF,TGTGCCAGCAGCCCGTGGTTCCCAGAATCCGGGGAGACCCAGTACTTC,TRBJ2-5,TRBV2,NA,16,NA
CASSYSRSPYEQYF,TGTGCCAGCAGTTACTCCCGGAGTCCCTACGAGCAGTACTTC,TRBJ2-7,TRBV6-5,NA,14,NA
CASSSVNSDYTQYF,TGTGCCAGCAGCTCCGTAAATTCAGATTATACGCAGTATTTT,TRBJ2-3,TRBV7-2,NA,14,NA
CSTRPGLRNRDTQYF,TGCAGCACCCGCCCGGGACTCAGGAACCGAGATACGCAGTATTTT,TRBJ2-3,TRBV29-1,NA,15,few
CAISESIGSIEQFF,TGTGCCATCAGTGAGTCGATTGGGAGTATTGAGCAGTTCTTC,TRBJ2-1,TRBV10-3,NA,14,NA
CATSRSDRLYNPGELFF,TGTGCCACCAGCAGATCGGACAGGCTCTACAATCCCGGGGAGCTGTTTTTT,TRBJ2-2,TRBV15,TRBD1,17,few
CASSLEYTGGAGNTQYF,TGTGCCAGCAGCTTAGAGTACACGGGCGGGGCCGGGAATACGCAGTATTTT,TRBJ2-3,TRBV11-2,NA,17,NA
CASSQLQGSGEKLFF,TGTGCCAGCAGCCAACTACAGGGCTCCGGGGAAAAACTGTTTTTT,TRBJ1-4,TRBV5-4,NA,15,NA